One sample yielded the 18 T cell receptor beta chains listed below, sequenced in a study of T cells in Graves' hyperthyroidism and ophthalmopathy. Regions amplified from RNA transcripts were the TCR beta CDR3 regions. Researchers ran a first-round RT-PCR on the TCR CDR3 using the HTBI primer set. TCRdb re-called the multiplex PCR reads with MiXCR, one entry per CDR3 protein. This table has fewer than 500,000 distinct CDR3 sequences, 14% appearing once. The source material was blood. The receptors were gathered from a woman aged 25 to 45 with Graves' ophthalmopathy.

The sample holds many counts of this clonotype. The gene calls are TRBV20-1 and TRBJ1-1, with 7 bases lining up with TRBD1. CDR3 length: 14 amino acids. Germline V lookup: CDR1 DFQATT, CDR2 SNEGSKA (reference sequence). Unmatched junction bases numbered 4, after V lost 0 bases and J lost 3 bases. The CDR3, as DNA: TGCAGTGCTAGAGACCCAGGGGGGGACACTGAAGCTTTCTTT. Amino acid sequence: CSARDPGGDTEAFF.

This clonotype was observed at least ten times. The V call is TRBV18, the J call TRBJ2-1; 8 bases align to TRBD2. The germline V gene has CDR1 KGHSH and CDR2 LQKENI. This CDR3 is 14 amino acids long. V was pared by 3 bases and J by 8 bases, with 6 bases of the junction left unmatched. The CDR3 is CASSPGTSLDEQFF. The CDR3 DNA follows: TGTGCCAGCTCACCTGGGACTAGTTTGGATGAGCAGTTCTTC.

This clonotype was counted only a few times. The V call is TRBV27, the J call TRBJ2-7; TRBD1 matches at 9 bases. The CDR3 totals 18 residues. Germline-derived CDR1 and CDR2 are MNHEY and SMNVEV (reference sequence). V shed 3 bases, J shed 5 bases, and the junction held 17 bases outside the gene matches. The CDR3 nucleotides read TGTGCCAGCAGTTTCTCCCACCGGGACAGGGCGCACGGGAACGAGCAGTACTTC. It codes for CASSFSHRDRAHGNEQYF.

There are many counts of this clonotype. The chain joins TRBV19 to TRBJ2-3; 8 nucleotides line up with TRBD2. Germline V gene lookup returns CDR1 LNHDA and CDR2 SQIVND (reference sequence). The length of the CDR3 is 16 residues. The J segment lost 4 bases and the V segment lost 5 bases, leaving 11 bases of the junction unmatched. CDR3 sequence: CASSPTGLVFPDTQYF. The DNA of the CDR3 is TGTGCCAGTAGTCCAACGGGACTAGTATTTCCAGATACGCAGTATTTT.

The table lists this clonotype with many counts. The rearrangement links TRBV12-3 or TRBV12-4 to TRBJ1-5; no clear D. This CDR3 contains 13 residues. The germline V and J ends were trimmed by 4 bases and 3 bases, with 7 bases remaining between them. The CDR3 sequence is CASSYSYNQPQHF. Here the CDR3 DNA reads TGTGCCAGCAGTTACAGTTACAATCAGCCCCAGCATTTT.

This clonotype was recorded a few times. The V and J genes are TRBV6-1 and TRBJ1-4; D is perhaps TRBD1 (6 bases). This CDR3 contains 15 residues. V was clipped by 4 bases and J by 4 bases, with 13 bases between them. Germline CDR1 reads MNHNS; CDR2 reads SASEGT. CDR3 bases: TGTGCCAGCAGTGGAACAGGGATCATTAATGAAAAACTGTTTTTT. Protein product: CASSGTGIINEKLFF.

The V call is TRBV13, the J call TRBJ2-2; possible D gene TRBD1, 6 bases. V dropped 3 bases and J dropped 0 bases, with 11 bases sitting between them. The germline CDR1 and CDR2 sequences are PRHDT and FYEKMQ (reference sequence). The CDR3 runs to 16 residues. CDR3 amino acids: CASSFPGTTNTGELFF. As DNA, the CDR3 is TGTGCCAGCAGCTTTCCCGGGACAACGAACACCGGGGAGCTGTTTTTT.

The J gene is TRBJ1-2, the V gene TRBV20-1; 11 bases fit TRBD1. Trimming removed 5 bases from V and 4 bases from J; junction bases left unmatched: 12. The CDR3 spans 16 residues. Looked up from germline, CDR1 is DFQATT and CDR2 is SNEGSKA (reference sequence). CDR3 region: CSAPGGTGGDIYGYTF. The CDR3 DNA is TGCAGTGCTCCTGGGGGGACAGGGGGTGACATCTATGGCTACACCTTC.

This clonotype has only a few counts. The CDR3 loop is CASSRSGQKYEQYF. The CDR3 bases are TGCGCCAGCAGTCGATCGGGACAGAAATACGAGCAGTACTTC. The J gene is TRBJ2-7, the V gene TRBV10-1; 7 positions agree with TRBD1. This CDR3 has 14 residues. Trimming cost V 5 bases and J 4 bases; bases outside gene matches: 8. Germline V CDR1 and CDR2: WNHNN, SYGVQD (reference sequence).

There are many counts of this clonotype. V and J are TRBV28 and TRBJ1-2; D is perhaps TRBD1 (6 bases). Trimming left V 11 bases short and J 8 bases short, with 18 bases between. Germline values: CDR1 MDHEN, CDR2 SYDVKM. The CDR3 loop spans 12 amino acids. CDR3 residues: CALRRGSKGYTF. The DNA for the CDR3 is TGTGCCCTCCGTAGGGGGTCAAAAGGCTACACCTTC.

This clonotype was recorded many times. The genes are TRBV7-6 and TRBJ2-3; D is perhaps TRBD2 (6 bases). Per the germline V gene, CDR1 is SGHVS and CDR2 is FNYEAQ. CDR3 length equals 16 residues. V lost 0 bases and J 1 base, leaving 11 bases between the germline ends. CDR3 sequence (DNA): TGTGCCAGCAGCTTAGCGCGTGGCGGGGGCACAGATACGCAGTATTTT. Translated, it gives CASSLARGGGTDTQYF.

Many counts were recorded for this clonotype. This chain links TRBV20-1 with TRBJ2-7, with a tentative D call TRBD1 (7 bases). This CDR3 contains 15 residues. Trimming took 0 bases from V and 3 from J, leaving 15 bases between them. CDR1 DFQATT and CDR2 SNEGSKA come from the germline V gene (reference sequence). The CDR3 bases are TGCAGTGCTAGAGATGGAGGGGGCGTCGGCTACGAGCAGTACTTC. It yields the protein CSARDGGGVGYEQYF.

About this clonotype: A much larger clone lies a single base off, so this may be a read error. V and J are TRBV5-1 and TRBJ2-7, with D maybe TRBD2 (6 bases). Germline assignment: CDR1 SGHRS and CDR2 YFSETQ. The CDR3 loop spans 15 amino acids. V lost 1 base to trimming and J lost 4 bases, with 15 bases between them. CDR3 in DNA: TGCGCCAGCAGCTTGTGGCGGGGCGTGGGATACGAGCAGTACTTC. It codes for CASSLWRGVGYEQYF.

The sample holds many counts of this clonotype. The CDR3 sequence is CASSQTLRTFF. The DNA of the CDR3 is TGTGCCAGCAGCCAGACCCTAAGGACTTTCTTT. The V gene is TRBV12-3 or TRBV12-4, the J gene TRBJ1-1, with unresolved D. The CDR3 runs 11 residues. V lost 6 bases and J 12 bases, leaving 14 bases between the germline ends.

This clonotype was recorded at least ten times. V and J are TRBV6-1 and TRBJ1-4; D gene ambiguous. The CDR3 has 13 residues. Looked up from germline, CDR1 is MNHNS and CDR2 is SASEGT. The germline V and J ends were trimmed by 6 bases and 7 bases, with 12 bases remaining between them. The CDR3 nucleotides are TGTGCCAGCAGACCCCCCGGTGGTGAAAAACTGTTTTTT. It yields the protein CASRPPGGEKLFF.

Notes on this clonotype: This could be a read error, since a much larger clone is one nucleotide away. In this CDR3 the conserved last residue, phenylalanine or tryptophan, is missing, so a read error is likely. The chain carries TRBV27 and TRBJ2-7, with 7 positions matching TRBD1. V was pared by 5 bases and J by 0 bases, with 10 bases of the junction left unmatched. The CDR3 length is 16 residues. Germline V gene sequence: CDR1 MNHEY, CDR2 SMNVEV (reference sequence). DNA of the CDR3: TGTGCCAGCAGTCCCCGGGACAGCGATCTCTCCTACGAGCAGTACCTC. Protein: CASSPRDSDLSYEQYL.

DNA for the CDR3: TGTGCCAGCAGACTTAGCGGGGGGGCCAAAGATACGCAGTATTTT. Its translation: CASRLSGGAKDTQYF. The V gene is TRBV6-1, the J gene TRBJ2-3; 11 bases line up with TRBD2. The V and J ends lost 6 bases and 5 bases, in that order; junction bases with no gene match: 7. The CDR3 sequence is 15 residues long. Per the germline V gene, CDR1 is MNHNS and CDR2 is SASEGT.

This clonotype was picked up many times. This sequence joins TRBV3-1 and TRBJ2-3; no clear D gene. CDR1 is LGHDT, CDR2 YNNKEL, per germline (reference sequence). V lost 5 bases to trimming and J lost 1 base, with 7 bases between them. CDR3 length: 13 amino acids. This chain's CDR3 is CASSGEGTDTQYF. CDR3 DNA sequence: TGTGCCAGCAGCGGCGAGGGCACAGATACGCAGTATTTT.